One and the same sample provided the 13 T cell receptor beta chains below, sequenced in a study of blood T cell repertoires in COVID-19. Clones were sequenced by immunoSEQ multiplex PCR, and TCRdb holds only the in-frame ones, with some missing. The table shows approximately 470,000 clones, with roughly 87% occurring only once. The sample was PBMCs or T cells enriched from blood (not recorded which). The receptors were gathered from a woman in her late teens or twenties who had recovered from COVID-19.

V gene TRBV5-4 combines with J gene TRBJ2-1; 8 nucleotides align to TRBD1. After removal of 4 bases from V and 0 bases from J, the junction contained 9 bases not matched to a gene. Germline assignment: CDR1 SGHNT and CDR2 YYREEE (reference sequence). The CDR3 length is 17 residues. In DNA, the CDR3 is TGTGCCAGCAGCCAACGCCAGGGGGCCCTCTCCTACAATGAGCAGTTCTTC. Amino acid sequence: CASSQRQGALSYNEQFF.

This chain connects TRBV5-6 to TRBJ2-7; D unresolved. Looked up from germline, CDR1 is SGHDT and CDR2 is YYEEEE. This CDR3 region has 13 residues. V was trimmed by 0 bases and J by 3 bases, leaving 7 bases between them. CDR3 protein: CASSLGVVYEQYF. In nucleotides, the CDR3 is TGTGCCAGCAGCTTGGGAGTAGTCTACGAGCAGTACTTC.

The chain uses TRBV2 and TRBJ2-1; D might be TRBD2 (5 bases). Germline V CDR1 and CDR2: SNHLY, FYNNEI. The CDR3 covers 11 residues. V was clipped by 6 bases and J by 7 bases, with 7 bases between them. The CDR3 DNA follows: TGTGCCAGCAGCGGGGAGAATGAGCAGTTCTTC. This gives the protein CASSGENEQFF.

This clone was seen more than once but under ten times. CDR3 sequence reads: CASSLRDYTGELFF. CDR3 in DNA: TGTGCCAGCAGCTTGAGAGATTACACCGGGGAGCTGTTTTTT. This chain connects TRBV7-9 to TRBJ2-2; no clear D. Trimming stripped 3 bases from V and 3 bases from J, with 8 bases between. This CDR3 is built from 14 residues. Germline V CDR1 and CDR2: SEHNR, FQNEAQ (reference sequence). The full variable domain, in which reference TRBV7-9 and TRBJ2-2 provide the parts outside the CDR3, is DTGVSQNPRHKITKRGQNVTFRCDPISEHNRLYWYRQTLGQGPEFLTYFQNEAQLEKSRLLSDRFSAERPKGSFSTLEIQRTEQGDSAMYLCASSLRDYTGELFFGEGSRLTVL.

This clone was counted a single time. V is TRBV2 and J is TRBJ1-4; TRBD1 is a possible D gene (6 bases). In germline, CDR1 is SNHLY, CDR2 FYNNEI. The ends were cut back, 0 bases at V and 8 bases at J, with 22 bases in the middle. CDR3 length: 18 residues. The DNA for the CDR3 is TGTGCCAGCAGTGAAGCCTACAGGTTAGGGGGATTGGAAGAAAAACTGTTTTTT. It encodes CASSEAYRLGGLEEKLFF.

The sample holds one count of this clone. The chain combines TRBV7-8 with TRBJ1-1; maybe TRBD1 (6 bases). V was trimmed by 4 bases and J by 0 bases, leaving 12 bases between them. This CDR3 region has 15 residues. Germline assignment: CDR1 SGHVS and CDR2 FQNEAQ. The CDR3 sequence is CASSYRVTLNTEAFF. The CDR3 region has the DNA TGTGCCAGCAGCTACAGGGTAACCCTGAACACTGAAGCTTTCTTT.

The chain carries TRBV11-2 and TRBJ2-1, with D hard to call. Germline V gene sequence: CDR1 SGHAT, CDR2 FQNNGV. CDR3 size: 14 residues. V was cut by 2 bases and J by 0 bases, with 5 bases left in between. CDR3 nucleotide sequence: TGTGCCAGCAGCTTACCTTCCTCCTACAATGAGCAGTTCTTC. This sequence encodes CASSLPSSYNEQFF.

The chain has TRBV12-3 or TRBV12-4 and TRBJ2-7, with 7 bases aligning to TRBD1. The CDR3 is 12 amino acids. The junction had 0 bases not matched to a gene; V was cut back by 5 bases and J by 2 bases. CDR3 DNA sequence: TGTGCCAGCAGTAGGGGGCCCTACGAGCAGTACTTC. Its protein is CASSRGPYEQYF.

V gene TRBV7-9 combines with J gene TRBJ1-4, with no clear D. Per germline, CDR1 SEHNR and CDR2 FQNEAQ (reference sequence). V lost 5 bases and J 4 bases, leaving 11 bases between the germline ends. This CDR3 is 14 amino acids long. CDR3 sequence reads: CASSLNGDNEKLFF. The DNA of the CDR3 is TGTGCCAGCAGCCTCAACGGAGATAATGAAAAACTGTTTTTT.

The V and J genes are TRBV12-3 or TRBV12-4 and TRBJ1-1; D gene unclear. Trimming pared 3 bases from V and 11 bases from J, leaving 10 bases between. This CDR3 comprises 11 residues. For the CDR3, the DNA is TGTGCCAGCAGTTTCGGCGGGATGGCTTTCTTT. Residues: CASSFGGMAFF.

This chain uses TRBV4-1 with TRBJ2-3; possibly TRBD2 for D (6 bases). CDR3 length: 15 residues. Germline V gene data show CDR1 as MGHRA and CDR2 as YSYEKL. Trimming removed 4 bases at V and 2 bases at J, with 13 bases between. The CDR3 sequence: CASSPGGRNTDTQYF. In nucleotides, the CDR3 is TGCGCCAGCAGCCCTGGAGGGAGGAACACAGATACGCAGTATTTT.

This chain uses TRBV4-1 with TRBJ2-5; 9 bases are shared with TRBD2. The junction had 6 bases not matched to a gene; V was cut back by 2 bases and J by 5 bases. This CDR3 spans 15 amino acids. The germline gives CDR1 MGHRA, CDR2 YSYEKL. The CDR3 nucleotides read TGCGCCAGCAGCCAACTCGGACTAGCGAGGGAGACCCAGTACTTC. It is translated as CASSQLGLARETQYF.

This clone was picked up one time. The chain uses TRBV30 and TRBJ1-3, with no clear D. The CDR3 has 14 amino acids. Trimming removed 5 bases from V and 2 bases from J, with 13 bases in between. Germline assignment: CDR1 GTSNPN and CDR2 SVGIG (reference sequence). The CDR3 loop is CAWSARGTGNTIYF. Here the CDR3 DNA reads TGTGCCTGGTCTGCCCGCGGAACTGGAAACACCATATATTTT.